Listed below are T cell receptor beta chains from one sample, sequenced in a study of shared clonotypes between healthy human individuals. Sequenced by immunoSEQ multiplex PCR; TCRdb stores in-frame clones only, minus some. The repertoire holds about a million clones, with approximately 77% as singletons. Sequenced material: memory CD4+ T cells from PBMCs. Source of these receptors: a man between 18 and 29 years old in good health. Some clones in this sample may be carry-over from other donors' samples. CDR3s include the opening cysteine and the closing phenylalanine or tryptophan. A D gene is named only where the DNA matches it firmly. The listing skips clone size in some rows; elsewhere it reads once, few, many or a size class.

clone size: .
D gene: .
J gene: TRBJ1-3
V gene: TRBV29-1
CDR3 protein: CSVERRYSGNTIYF
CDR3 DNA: TGCAGCGTTGAAAGGAGGTACTCTGGAAACACCATATATTTT

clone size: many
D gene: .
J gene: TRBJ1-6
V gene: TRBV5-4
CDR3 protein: CASSPGTIDSPLHF
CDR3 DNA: TGTGCCAGCAGCCCCGGGACAATTGATTCACCCCTCCACTTT

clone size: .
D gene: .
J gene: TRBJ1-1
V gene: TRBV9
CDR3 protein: CASSVEGVGNTEAFF
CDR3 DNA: TGTGCCAGCAGCGTAGAGGGGGTTGGGAACACTGAAGCTTTCTTT

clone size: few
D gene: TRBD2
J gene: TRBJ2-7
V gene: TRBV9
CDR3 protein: CASSSGPGLAPGGQQYF
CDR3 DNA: TGTGCCAGCAGCTCGGGACCGGGACTAGCTCCCGGGGGGCAGCAGTACTTC

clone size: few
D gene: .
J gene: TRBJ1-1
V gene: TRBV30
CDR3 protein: CAWSGGVRFTEAFF
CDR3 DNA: TGTGCCTGGAGTGGAGGGGTCCGCTTCACTGAAGCTTTCTTT

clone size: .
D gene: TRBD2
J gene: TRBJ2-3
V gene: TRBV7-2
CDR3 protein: CASRPRGSGNADTQYF
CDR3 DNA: TGTGCCAGCAGACCCCGGGGTAGCGGGAATGCAGATACGCAGTATTTT

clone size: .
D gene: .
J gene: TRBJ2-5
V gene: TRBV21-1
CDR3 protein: CASSKVVAAGETQYF
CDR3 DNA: TGTGCCAGCAGCAAAGTGGTAGCGGCAGGAGAGACCCAGTACTTC

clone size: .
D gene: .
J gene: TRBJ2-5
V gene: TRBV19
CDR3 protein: CASKRRLRDQETQYF
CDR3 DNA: TGTGCCAGTAAACGACGACTACGGGACCAAGAGACCCAGTACTTC

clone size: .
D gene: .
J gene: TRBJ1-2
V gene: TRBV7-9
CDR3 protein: CASSLPEQAYGYTF
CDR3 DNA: TGTGCCAGCAGCTTACCCGAACAGGCATATGGCTACACCTTC

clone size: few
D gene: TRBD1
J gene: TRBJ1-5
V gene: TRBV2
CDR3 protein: CASRSGTGGIGQPQHF
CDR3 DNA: TGTGCCAGCAGATCCGGGACAGGGGGCATCGGTCAGCCCCAGCATTTT

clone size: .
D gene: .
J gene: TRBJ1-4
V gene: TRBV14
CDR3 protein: CASSQGVRATNEKLFF
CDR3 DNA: TGTGCCAGCAGCCAAGGCGTGCGCGCAACTAATGAAAAACTGTTTTTT

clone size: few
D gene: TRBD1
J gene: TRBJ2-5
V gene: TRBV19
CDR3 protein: CASSYITGTGEETQYF
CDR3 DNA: TGTGCCAGTAGTTACATTACAGGGACAGGGGAAGAGACCCAGTACTTC

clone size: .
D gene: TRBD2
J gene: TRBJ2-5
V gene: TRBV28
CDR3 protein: CASSLGLAGGQETQYF
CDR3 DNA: TGTGCCAGCAGTCTAGGACTAGCGGGAGGCCAAGAGACCCAGTACTTC

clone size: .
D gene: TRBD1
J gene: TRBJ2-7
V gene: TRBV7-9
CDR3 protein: CASSLEGTANTYEQYF
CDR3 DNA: TGTGCCAGCAGCTTAGAGGGGACAGCTAACACCTACGAGCAGTACTTC

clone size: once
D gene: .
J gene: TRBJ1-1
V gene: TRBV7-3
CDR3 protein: CASSLGAEPPTEAFF
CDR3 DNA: TGTGCCAGCAGCTTAGGGGCCGAGCCACCAACTGAAGCTTTCTTT

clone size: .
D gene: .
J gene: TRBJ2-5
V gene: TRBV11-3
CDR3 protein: CASSLGQEREETQYF
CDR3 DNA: TGTGCCAGCAGCTTAGGGCAGGAGAGGGAAGAGACCCAGTACTTC

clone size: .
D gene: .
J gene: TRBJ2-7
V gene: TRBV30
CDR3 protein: CAWRPRGRYEQYF
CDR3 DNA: TGTGCCTGGAGGCCCAGGGGTAGGTACGAGCAGTACTTC

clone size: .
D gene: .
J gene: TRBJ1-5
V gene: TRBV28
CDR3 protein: CASSSSTGRFGNQPQHF
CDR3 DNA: TGTGCCAGCAGTTCCTCCACAGGGCGATTTGGCAATCAGCCCCAGCATTTT

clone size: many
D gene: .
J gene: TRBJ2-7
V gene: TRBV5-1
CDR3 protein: CASSENLGSEGEQYF
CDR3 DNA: TGCGCCAGCAGCGAGAACTTGGGCAGTGAGGGGGAGCAGTACTTC

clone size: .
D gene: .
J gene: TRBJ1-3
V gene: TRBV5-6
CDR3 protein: CASSLFEGNTIYF
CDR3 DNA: TGTGCCAGCAGCTTGTTTGAGGGAAACACCATATATTTT

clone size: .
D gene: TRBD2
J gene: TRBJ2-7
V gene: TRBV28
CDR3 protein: CASSAERAGGYEQYF
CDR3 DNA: TGTGCCAGCAGTGCGGAGCGGGCGGGAGGGTACGAGCAGTACTTC

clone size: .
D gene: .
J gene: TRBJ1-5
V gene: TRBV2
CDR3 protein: CASSEVGRNQPQHF
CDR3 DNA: TGTGCCAGCAGTGAAGTTGGGCGAAATCAGCCCCAGCATTTT

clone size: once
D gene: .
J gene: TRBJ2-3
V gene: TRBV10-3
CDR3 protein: CAISESRDTDTQYF
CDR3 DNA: TGTGCCATCAGTGAGTCGCGTGACACAGATACGCAGTATTTT

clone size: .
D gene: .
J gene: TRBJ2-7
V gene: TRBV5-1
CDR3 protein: CASSLQGNEYEQYF
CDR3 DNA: TGCGCCAGCAGCCTACAGGGTAATGAGTACGAGCAGTACTTC

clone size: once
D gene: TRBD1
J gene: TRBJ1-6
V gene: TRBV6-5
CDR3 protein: CASSYSWDRESPLHF
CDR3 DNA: TGTGCCAGCAGTTACTCGTGGGACAGGGAATCACCCCTCCACTTT

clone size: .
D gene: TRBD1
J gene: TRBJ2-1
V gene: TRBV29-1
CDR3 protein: CSVAFGTGRLPAQFF
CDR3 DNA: TGCAGCGTGGCGTTTGGGACAGGCCGTCTGCCAGCGCAGTTCTTC

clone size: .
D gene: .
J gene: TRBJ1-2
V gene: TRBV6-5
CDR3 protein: CASSYSGRLNYGYTF
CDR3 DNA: TGTGCCAGCAGTTACTCGGGCAGACTTAACTATGGCTACACCTTC

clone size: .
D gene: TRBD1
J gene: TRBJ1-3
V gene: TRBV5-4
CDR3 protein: CASSPPGQGGNTIYF
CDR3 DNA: TGTGCCAGCAGCCCTCCGGGACAGGGAGGAAACACCATATATTTT

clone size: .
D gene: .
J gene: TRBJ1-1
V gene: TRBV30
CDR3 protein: CAWSTLGTEAFF
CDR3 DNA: TGTGCCTGGAGTACCCTGGGCACTGAAGCTTTCTTT

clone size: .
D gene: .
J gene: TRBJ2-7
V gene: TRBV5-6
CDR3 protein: CASSATGTGLVRAYEQYF
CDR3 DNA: TGTGCCAGCAGCGCAACCGGGACGGGGCTGGTCCGGGCCTACGAGCAGTACTTC

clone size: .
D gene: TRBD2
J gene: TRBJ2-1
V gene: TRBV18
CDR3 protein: CASSPPTTSGRVGEQFF
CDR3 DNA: TGTGCCAGCTCACCCCCCACCACTAGCGGGAGAGTGGGTGAGCAGTTCTTC

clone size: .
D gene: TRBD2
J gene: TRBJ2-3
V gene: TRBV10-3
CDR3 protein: CAIRLAGGDTQYF
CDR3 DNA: TGTGCCATCCGGCTAGCGGGAGGAGATACGCAGTATTTT

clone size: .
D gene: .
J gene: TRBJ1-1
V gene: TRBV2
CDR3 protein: CASSVTQGVVTEAFF
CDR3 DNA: TGTGCCAGCAGTGTAACACAGGGCGTCGTCACTGAAGCTTTCTTT

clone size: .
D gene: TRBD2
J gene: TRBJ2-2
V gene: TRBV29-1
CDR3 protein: CSVAGTSGSGGELFF
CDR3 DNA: TGCAGCGTTGCAGGGACTAGCGGGAGTGGCGGGGAGCTGTTTTTT

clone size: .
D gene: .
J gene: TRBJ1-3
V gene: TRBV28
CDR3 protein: CASSPGLGGTNGNTIYF
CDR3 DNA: TGTGCCAGCAGTCCAGGGCTGGGAGGGACCAACGGAAACACCATATATTTT

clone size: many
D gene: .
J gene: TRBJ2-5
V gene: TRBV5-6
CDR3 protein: CASSLPKGLPIQETQYF
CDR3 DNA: TGTGCCAGCAGCTTGCCCAAGGGGCTCCCTATTCAAGAGACCCAGTACTTC

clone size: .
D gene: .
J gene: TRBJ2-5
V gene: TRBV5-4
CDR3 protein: CASSLDRVETQYF
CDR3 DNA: TGTGCCAGCAGCTTGGATAGGGTAGAGACCCAGTACTTC

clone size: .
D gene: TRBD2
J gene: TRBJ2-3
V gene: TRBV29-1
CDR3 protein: CSVGVLAVGDTQYF
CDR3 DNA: TGCAGCGTGGGGGTGCTAGCGGTGGGGGATACGCAGTATTTT

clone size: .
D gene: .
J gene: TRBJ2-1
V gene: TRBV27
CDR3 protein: CAARTSYNEQFF
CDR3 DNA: TGTGCCGCCCGGACCAGCTACAATGAGCAGTTCTTC

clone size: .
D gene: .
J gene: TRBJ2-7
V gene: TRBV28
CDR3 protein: CASSLDGYEQYF
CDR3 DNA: TGTGCCAGCAGTTTAGATGGTTACGAGCAGTACTTC

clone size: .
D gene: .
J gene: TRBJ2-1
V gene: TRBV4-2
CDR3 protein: CASSQGPNEQFF
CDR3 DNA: TGTGCCAGCAGCCAAGGGCCTAATGAGCAGTTCTTC

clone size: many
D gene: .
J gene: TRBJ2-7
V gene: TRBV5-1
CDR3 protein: CASSLGQYEQYF
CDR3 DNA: TGCGCCAGCAGCTTAGGACAGTACGAGCAGTACTTC

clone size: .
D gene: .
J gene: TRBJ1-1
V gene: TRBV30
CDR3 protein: CAWRPTGNTEAFF
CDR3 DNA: TGTGCCTGGAGACCGACGGGGAACACTGAAGCTTTCTTT

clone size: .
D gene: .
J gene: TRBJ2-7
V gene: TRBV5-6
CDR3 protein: CASSSPGRNEQYF
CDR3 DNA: TGTGCCAGCAGCTCCCCAGGGAGGAACGAGCAGTACTTC

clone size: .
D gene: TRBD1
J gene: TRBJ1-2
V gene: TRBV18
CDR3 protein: CASSLYPGTGDTSIGYTF
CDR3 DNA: TGTGCCAGCTCACTATATCCCGGGACAGGCGATACCTCTATAGGCTACACCTTC